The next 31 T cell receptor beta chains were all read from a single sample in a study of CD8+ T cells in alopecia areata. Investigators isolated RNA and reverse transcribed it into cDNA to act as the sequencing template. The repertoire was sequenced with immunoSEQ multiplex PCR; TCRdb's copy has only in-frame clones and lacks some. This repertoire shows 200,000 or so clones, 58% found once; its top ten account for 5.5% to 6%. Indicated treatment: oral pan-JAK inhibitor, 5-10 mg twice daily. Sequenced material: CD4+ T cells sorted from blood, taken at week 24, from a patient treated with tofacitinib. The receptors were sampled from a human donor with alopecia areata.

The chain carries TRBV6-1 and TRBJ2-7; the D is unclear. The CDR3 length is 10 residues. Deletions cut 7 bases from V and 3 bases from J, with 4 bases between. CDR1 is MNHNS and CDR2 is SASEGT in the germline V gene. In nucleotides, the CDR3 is TGTGCCAGCATGAACTACGAGCAGTACTTC. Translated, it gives CASMNYEQYF.

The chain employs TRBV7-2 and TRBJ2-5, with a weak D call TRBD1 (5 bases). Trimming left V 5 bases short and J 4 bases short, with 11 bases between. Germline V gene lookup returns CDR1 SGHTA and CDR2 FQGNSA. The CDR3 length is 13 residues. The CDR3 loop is CASSQVGLETQYF. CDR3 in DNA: TGTGCCAGCAGCCAAGTGGGGCTAGAGACCCAGTACTTC.

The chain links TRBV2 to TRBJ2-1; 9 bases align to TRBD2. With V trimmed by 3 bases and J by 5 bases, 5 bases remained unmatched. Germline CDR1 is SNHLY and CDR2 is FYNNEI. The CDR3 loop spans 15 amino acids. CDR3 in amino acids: CASSDRLADNNEQFF. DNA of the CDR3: TGTGCCAGCAGTGATAGACTAGCGGACAACAATGAGCAGTTCTTC. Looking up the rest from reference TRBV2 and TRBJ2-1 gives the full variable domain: EPEVTQTPSHQVTQMGQEVILRCVPISNHLYFYWYRQILGQKVEFLVSFYNNEISEKSEIFDDQFSVERPDGSNFTLKIRSTKLEDSAMYFCASSDRLADNNEQFFGPGTRLTVL.

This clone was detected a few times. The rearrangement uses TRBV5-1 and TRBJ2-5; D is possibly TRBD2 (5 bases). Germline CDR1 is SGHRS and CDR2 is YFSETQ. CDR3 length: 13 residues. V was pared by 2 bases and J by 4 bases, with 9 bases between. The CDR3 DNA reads TGCGCCAGCAGCTTTGAGGGAATAGAGACCCAGTACTTC. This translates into CASSFEGIETQYF.

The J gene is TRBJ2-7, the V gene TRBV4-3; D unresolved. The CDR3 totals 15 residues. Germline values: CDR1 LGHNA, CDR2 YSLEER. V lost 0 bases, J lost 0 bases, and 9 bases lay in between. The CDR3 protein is CASSQDPIPSYEQYF. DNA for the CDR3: TGCGCCAGCAGCCAAGATCCCATCCCCTCCTACGAGCAGTACTTC.

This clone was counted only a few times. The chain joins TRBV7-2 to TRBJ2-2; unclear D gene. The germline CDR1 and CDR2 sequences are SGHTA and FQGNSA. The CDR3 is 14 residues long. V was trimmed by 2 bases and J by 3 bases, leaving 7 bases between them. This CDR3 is CASSLKYDTGELFF. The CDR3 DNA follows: TGTGCCAGCAGCTTAAAGTATGACACCGGGGAGCTGTTTTTT.

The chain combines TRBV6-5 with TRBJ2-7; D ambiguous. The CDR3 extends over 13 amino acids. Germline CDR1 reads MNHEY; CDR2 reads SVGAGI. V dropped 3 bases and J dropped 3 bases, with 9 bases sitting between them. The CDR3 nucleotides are TGTGCCAGCAGTTATTATCCAGACTACGAGCAGTACTTC. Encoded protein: CASSYYPDYEQYF.

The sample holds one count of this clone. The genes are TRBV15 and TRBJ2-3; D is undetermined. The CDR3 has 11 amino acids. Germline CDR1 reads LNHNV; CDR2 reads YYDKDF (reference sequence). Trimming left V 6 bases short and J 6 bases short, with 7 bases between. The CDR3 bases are TGTGCCACCAGAGGTTCCGATACGCAGTATTTT. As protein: CATRGSDTQYF.

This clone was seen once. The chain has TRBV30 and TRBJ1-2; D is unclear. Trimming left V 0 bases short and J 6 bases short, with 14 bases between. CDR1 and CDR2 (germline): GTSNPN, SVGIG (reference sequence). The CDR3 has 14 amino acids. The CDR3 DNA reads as TGTGCCTGGAGTGTAGGGCAGAACCCAAATGGCTACACCTTC. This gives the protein CAWSVGQNPNGYTF.

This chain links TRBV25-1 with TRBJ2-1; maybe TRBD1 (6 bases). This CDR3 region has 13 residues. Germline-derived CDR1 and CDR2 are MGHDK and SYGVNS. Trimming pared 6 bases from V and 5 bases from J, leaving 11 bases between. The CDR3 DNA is TGTGCCAGCAGACGGGGACAACACAATGAGCAGTTCTTC. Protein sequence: CASRRGQHNEQFF.

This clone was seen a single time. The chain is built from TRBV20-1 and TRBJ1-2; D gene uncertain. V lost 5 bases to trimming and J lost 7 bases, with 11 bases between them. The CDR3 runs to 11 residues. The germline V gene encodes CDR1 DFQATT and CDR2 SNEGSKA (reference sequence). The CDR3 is CSAYREGGYTF. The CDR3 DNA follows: TGCAGTGCTTATCGCGAGGGTGGCTACACCTTC.

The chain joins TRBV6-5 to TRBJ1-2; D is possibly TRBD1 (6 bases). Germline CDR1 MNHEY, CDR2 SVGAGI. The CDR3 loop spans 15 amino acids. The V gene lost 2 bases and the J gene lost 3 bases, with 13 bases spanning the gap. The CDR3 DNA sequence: TGTGCCAGCAGTTACGATGCAGGGGCACACTATGGCTACACCTTC. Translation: CASSYDAGAHYGYTF.

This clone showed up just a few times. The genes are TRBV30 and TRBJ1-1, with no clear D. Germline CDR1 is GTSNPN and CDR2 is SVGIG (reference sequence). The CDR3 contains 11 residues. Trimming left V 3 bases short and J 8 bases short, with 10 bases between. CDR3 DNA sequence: TGTGCCTGGAGCCACGTTTCCGAAGCTTTCTTT. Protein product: CAWSHVSEAFF.

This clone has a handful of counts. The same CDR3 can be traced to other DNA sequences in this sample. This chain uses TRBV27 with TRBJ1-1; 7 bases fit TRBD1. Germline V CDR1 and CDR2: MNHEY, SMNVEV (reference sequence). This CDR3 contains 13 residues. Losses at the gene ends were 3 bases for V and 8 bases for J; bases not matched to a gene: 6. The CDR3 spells CASSLYRGAEAFF. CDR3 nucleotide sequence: TGTGCCAGCAGTTTGTACAGGGGAGCAGAAGCTTTCTTT.

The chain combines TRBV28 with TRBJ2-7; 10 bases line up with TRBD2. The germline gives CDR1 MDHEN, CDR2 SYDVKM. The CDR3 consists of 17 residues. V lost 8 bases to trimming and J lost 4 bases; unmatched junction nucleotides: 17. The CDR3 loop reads CASPPRASGSLTYEQYF. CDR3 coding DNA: TGTGCCAGCCCCCCCCGGGCTAGCGGGAGCTTAACTTACGAGCAGTACTTC.

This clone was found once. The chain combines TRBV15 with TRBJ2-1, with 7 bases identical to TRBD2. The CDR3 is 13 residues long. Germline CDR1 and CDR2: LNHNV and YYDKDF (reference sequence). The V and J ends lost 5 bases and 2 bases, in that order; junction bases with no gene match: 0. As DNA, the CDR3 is TGTGCCACCAGCGGGGGGGCCTACAATGAGCAGTTCTTC. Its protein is CATSGGAYNEQFF.

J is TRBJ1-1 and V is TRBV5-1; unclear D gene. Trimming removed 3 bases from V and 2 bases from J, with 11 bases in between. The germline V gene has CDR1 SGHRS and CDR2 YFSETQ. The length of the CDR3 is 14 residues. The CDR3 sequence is CASSSLGSNTEAFF. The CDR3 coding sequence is TGCGCCAGCAGCTCACTCGGATCCAACACTGAAGCTTTCTTT.

DNA of the CDR3: TGTGCCAGCAGCGACCGACAGGGGGGAAAGGAGACCCAGTACTTC. Amino acids: CASSDRQGGKETQYF. The chain is built from TRBV7-9 and TRBJ2-5, with 9 bases matching TRBD1. The CDR3 spans 15 residues. The V gene's germline CDR1 is SEHNR and CDR2 FQNEAQ (reference sequence). The J segment lost 5 bases and the V segment lost 5 bases, leaving 9 bases of the junction unmatched.

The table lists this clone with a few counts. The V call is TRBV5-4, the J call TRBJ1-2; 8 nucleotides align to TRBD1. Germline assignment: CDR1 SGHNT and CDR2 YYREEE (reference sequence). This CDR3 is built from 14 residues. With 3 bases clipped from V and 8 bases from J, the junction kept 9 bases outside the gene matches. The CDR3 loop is CASSWRTGPWGYTF. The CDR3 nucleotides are TGTGCCAGCAGCTGGAGGACAGGGCCTTGGGGCTACACCTTC.

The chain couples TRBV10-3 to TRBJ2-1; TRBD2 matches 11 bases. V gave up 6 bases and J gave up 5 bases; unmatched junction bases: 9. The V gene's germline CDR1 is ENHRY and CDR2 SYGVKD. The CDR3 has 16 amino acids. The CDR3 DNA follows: TGTGCCATCAGCGCTGTCGCGACTAGCGGGGACAATGAGCAGTTCTTC. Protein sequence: CAISAVATSGDNEQFF.

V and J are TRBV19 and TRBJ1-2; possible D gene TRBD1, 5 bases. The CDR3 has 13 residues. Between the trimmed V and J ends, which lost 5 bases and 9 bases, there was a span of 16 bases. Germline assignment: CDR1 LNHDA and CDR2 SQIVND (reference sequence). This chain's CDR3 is CASSPARAESYTF. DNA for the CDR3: TGTGCCAGTAGTCCGGCCAGGGCGGAGAGCTACACCTTC.

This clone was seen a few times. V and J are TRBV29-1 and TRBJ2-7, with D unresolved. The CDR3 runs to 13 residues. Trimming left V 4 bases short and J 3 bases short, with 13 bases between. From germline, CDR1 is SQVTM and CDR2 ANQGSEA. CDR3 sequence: CSVGNPAYYEQYF. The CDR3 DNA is TGCAGCGTTGGGAATCCGGCCTACTACGAGCAGTACTTC.

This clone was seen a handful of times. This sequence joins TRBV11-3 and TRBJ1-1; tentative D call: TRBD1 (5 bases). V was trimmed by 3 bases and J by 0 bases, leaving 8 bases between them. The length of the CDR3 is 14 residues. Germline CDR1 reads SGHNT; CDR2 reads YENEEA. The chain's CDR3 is CASSLGRLNTEAFF. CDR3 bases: TGTGCCAGCAGCTTGGGACGGTTGAACACTGAAGCTTTCTTT. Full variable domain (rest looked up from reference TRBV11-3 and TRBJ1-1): EAGVVQSPRYKIIEKKQPVAFWCNPISGHNTLYWYLQNLGQGPELLIRYENEEAVDDSQLPKDRFSAERLKGVDSTLKIQPAELGDSAVYLCASSLGRLNTEAFFGQGTRLTVV.

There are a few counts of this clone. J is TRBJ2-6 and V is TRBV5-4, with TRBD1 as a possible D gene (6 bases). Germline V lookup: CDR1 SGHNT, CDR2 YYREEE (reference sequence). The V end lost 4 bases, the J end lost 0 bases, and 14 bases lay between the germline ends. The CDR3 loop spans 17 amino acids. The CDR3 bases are TGTGCCAGCAGCCCACAGGGCTCCACCTCTGGGGCCAACGTCCTGACTTTC. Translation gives CASSPQGSTSGANVLTF.

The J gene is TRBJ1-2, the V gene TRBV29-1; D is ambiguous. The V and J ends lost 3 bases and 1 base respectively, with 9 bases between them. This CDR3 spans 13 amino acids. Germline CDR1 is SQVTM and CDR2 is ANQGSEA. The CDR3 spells CSVDLVNNYGYTF. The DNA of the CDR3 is TGCAGCGTTGACTTGGTCAATAACTATGGCTACACCTTC.

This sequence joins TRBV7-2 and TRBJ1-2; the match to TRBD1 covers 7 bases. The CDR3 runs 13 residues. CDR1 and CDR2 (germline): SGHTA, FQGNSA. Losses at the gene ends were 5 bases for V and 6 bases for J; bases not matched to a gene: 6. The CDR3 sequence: CASSPQGRDGYTF. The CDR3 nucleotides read TGTGCCAGCAGCCCACAGGGGAGAGATGGCTACACCTTC. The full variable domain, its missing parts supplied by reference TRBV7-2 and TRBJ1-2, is GAGVSQSPSNKVTEKGKDVELRCDPISGHTALYWYRQSLGQGLEFLIYFQGNSAPDKSGLPSDRFSAERTGGSVSTLTIQRTQQEDSAVYLCASSPQGRDGYTFGSGTRLTVV.

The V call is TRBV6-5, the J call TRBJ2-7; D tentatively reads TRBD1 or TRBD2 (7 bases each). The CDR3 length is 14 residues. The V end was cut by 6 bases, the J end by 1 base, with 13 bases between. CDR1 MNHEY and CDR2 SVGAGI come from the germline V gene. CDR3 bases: TGTGCCAGCAGGCGCGGGGGACAGTCCTACGAGCAGTACTTC. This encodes CASRRGGQSYEQYF.

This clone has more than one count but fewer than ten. The CDR3 DNA reads as TGCGCCAGCAGCTTGGAGTGGGGCTCTGGAAACACCATATATTTT. Translated: CASSLEWGSGNTIYF. The chain links TRBV5-1 to TRBJ1-3; D not resolved. V lost 0 bases and J lost 0, with 7 bases in between. The CDR3 length is 15 residues. Germline V gene sequence: CDR1 SGHRS, CDR2 YFSETQ.

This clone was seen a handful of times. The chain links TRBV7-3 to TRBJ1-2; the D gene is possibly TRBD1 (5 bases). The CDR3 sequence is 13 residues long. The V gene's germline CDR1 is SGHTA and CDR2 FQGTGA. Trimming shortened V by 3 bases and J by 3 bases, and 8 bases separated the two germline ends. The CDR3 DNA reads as TGTGCCAGCAGCTTGGGGCAGGACTATGGCTACACCTTC. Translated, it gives CASSLGQDYGYTF.

The DNA of the CDR3 is TGTGCCAGCAGCCCGCCTCCCAGACTAGCGGGGGGGGAGACCCAGTACTTC. Encoded protein: CASSPPPRLAGGETQYF. V and J are TRBV7-2 and TRBJ2-5; TRBD2 matches 14 bases. CDR1 SGHTA and CDR2 FQGNSA come from the germline V gene. The CDR3 extends over 17 amino acids. Trimming at V came to 5 bases and at J to 5 bases, leaving 10 bases not matched to a gene.

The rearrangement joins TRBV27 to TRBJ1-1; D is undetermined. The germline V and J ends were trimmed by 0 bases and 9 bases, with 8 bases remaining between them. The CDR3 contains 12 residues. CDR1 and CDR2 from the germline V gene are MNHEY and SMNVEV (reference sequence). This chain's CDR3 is CASSLSDGKAFF. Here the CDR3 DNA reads TGTGCCAGCAGTTTATCAGACGGGAAAGCTTTCTTT.